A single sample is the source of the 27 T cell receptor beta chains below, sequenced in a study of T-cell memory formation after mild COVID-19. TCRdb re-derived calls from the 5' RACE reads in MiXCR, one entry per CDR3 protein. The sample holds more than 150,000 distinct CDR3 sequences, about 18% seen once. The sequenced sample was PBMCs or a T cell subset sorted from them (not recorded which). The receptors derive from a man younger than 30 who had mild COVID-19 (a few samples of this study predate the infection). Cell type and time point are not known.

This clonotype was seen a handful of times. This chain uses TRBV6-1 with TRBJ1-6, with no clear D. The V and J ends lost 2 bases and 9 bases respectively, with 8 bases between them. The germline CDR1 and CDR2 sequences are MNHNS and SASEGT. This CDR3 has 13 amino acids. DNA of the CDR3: TGTGCCAGCAGTGAAACGGGTGGTTCACCCCTCCACTTT. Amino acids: CASSETGGSPLHF.

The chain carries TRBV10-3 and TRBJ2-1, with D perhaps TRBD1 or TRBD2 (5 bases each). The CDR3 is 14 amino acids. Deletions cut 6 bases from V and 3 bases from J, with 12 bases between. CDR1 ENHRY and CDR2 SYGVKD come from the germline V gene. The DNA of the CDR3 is TGTGCCATCAGACCCCGGGACGACTACAATGAGCAGTTCTTC. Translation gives CAIRPRDDYNEQFF.

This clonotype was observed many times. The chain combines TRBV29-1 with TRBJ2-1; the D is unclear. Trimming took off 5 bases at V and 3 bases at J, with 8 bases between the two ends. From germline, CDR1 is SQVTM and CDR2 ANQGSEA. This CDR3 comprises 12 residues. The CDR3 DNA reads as TGCAGCGTTTTACAGCACTACAATGAGCAGTTCTTC. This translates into CSVLQHYNEQFF.

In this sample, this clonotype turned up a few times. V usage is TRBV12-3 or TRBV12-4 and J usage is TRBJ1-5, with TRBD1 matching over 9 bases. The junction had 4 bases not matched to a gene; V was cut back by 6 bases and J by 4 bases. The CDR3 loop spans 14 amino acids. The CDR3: CASRAGTGNQPQHF. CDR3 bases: TGTGCCAGCAGAGCCGGGACAGGGAATCAGCCCCAGCATTTT.

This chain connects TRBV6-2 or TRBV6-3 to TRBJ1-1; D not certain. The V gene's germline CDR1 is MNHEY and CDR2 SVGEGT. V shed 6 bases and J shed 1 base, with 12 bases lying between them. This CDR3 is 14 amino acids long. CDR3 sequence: CASSWAQANTEAFF. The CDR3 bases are TGTGCCAGCAGCTGGGCCCAGGCGAACACTGAAGCTTTCTTT.

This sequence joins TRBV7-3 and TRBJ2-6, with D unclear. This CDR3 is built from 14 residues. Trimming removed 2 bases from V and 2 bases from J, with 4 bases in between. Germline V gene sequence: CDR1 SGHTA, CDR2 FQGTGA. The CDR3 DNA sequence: TGTGCCAGCAGCTTAGGCCCTGGGGCCAACGTCCTGACTTTC. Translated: CASSLGPGANVLTF.

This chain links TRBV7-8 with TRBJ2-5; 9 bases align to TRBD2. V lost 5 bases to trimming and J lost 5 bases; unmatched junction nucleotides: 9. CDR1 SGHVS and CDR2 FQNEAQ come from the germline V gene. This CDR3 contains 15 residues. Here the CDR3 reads CASSPSAGGPETQYF. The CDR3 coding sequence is TGTGCCAGCAGCCCTAGCGCGGGGGGGCCGGAGACCCAGTACTTC.

The CDR3 protein is CASSLELNTQYF. CDR3 DNA: TGCGCCAGCAGCTTGGAGTTGAATACGCAGTATTTT. The chain recombines TRBV5-1 with TRBJ2-3; D is ambiguous. Germline values: CDR1 SGHRS, CDR2 YFSETQ. This CDR3 has 12 residues. V gave up 0 bases and J gave up 7 bases, with 6 bases separating them.

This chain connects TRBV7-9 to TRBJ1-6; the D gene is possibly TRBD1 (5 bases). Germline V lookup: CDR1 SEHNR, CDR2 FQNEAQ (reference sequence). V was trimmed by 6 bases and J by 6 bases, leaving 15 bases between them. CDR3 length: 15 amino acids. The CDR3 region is CASRRGFSGNSPLHF. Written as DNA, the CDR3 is TGTGCCAGCAGACGGGGGTTCTCTGGTAATTCACCCCTCCACTTT. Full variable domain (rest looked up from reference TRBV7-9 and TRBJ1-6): DTGVSQNPRHKITKRGQNVTFRCDPISEHNRLYWYRQTLGQGPEFLTYFQNEAQLEKSRLLSDRFSAERPKGSFSTLEIQRTEQGDSAMYLCASRRGFSGNSPLHFGNGTRLTVT.

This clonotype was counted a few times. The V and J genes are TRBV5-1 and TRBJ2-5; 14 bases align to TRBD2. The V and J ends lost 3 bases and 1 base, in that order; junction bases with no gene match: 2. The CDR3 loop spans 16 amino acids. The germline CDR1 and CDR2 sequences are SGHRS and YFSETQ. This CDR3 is CASSWGTSGGQETQYF. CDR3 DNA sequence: TGCGCCAGCAGCTGGGGGACTAGCGGGGGCCAAGAGACCCAGTACTTC. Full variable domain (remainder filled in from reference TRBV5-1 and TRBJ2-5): KAGVTQTPRYLIKTRGQQVTLSCSPISGHRSVSWYQQTPGQGLQFLFEYFSETQRNKGNFPGRFSGRQFSNSRSEMNVSTLELGDSALYLCASSWGTSGGQETQYFGPGTRLLVL.

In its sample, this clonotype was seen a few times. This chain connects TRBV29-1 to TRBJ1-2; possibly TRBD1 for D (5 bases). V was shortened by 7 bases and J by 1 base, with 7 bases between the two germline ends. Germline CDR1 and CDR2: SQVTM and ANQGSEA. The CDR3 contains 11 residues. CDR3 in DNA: TGCAGCGCGACAGTTAACTATGGCTACACCTTC. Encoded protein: CSATVNYGYTF.

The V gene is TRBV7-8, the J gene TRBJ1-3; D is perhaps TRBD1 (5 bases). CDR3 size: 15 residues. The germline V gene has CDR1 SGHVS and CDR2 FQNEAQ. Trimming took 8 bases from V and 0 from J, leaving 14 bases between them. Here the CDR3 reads CASSRGLSSGNTIYF. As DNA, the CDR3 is TGTGCCAGCTCCCGGGGGTTAAGCTCTGGAAACACCATATATTTT. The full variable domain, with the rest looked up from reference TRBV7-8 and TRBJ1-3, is GAGVSQSPRYKVAKRGQDVALRCDPISGHVSLFWYQQALGQGPEFLTYFQNEAQLDKSGLPSDRFFAERPEGSVSTLKIQRTQQEDSAVYLCASSRGLSSGNTIYFGEGSWLTVV.

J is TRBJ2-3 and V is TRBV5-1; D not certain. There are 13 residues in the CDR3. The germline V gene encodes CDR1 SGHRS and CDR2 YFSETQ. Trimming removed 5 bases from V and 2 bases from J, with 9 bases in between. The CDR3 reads CASSDTTTDTQYF. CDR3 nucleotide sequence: TGCGCCAGCAGTGACACGACCACAGATACGCAGTATTTT.

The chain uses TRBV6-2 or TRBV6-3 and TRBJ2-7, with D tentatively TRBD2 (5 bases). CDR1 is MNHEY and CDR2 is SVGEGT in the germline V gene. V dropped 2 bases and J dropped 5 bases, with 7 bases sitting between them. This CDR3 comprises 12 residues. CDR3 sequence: CASSYRGNEQYV. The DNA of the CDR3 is TGTGCCAGCAGTTACCGAGGGAACGAGCAGTACGTC.

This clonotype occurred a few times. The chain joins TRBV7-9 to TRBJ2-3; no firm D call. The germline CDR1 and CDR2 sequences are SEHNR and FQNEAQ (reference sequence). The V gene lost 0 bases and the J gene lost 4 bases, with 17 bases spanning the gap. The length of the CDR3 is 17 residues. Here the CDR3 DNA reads TGTGCCAGCAGCTTAGCAGAGGCCGCCCACAGCCCAGATACGCAGTATTTT. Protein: CASSLAEAAHSPDTQYF.

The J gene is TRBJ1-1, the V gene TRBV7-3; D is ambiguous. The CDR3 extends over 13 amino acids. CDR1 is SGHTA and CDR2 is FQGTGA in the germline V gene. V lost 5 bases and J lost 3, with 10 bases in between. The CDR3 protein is CASSTQRDTEAFF. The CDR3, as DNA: TGTGCCAGCAGCACCCAAAGGGACACTGAAGCTTTCTTT.

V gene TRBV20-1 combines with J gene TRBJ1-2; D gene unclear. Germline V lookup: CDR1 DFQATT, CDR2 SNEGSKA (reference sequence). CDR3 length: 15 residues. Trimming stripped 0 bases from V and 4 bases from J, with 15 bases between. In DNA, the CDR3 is TGCAGTGCTAGAGATACCTACAGACCTTCCTATGGCTACACCTTC. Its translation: CSARDTYRPSYGYTF.

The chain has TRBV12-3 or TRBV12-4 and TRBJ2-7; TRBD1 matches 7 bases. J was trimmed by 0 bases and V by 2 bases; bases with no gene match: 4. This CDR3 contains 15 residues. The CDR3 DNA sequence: TGTGCCAGCAGTTTAACAGGGGTGAGCTCCTACGAGCAGTACTTC. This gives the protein CASSLTGVSSYEQYF.

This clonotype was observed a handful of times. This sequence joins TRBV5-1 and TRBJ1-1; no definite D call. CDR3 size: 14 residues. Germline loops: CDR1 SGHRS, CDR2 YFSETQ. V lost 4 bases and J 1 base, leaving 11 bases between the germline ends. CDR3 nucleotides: TGCGCCAGCAGCCCTACCCCTAGGAACACTGAAGCTTTCTTT. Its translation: CASSPTPRNTEAFF.

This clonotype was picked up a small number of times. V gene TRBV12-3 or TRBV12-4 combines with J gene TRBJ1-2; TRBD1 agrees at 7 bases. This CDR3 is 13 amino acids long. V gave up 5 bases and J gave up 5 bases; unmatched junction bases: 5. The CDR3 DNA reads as TGTGCCAGCAGTAAGGCAGGGGGGTATGGCTACACCTTC. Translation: CASSKAGGYGYTF.

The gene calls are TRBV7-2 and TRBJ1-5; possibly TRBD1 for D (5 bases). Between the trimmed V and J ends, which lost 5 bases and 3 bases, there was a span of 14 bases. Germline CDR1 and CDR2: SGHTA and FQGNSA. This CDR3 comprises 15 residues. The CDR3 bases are TGTGCCAGCAGCGGTGGAAGGGGACTCAATCAGCCCCAGCATTTT. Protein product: CASSGGRGLNQPQHF.

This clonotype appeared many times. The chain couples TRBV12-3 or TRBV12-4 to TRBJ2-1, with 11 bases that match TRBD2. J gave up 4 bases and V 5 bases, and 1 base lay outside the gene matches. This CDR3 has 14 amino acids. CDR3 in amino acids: CASSRLAGYNEQFF. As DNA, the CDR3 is TGTGCCAGCAGTAGACTAGCGGGGTACAATGAGCAGTTCTTC.

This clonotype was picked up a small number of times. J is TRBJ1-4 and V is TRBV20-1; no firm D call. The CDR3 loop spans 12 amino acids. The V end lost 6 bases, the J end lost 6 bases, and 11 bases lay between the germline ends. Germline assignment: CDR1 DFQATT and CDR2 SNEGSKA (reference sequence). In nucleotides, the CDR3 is TGCAGTGCCTCTCAAACAGATGAAAAACTGTTTTTT. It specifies CSASQTDEKLFF.

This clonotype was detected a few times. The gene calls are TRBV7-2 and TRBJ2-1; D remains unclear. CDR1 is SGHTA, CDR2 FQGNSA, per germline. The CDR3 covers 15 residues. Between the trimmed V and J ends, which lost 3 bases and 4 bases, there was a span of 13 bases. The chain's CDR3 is CASSLPTESYNEQFF. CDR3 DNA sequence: TGTGCCAGCAGCTTGCCGACCGAGTCTTACAATGAGCAGTTCTTC.

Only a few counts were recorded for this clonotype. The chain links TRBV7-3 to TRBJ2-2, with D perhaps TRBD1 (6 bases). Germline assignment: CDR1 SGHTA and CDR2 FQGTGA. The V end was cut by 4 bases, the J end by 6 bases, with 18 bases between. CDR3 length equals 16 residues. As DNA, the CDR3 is TGTGCCAGCAGCTCCCAACCCCGGACAGCCTCCGGGGAGCTGTTTTTT. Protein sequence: CASSSQPRTASGELFF.

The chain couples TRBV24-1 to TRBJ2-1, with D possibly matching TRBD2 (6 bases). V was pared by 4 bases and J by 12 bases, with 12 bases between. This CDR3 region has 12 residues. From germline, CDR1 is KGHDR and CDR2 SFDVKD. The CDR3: CATSDANGGQFF. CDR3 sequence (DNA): TGTGCCACCAGTGACGCAAACGGGGGGCAGTTCTTC.

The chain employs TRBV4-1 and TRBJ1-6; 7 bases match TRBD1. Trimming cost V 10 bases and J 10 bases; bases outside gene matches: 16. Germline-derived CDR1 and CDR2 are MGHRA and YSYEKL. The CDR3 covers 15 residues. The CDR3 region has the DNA TGCGCCACCCGACAGGGAGGGGGGATAAAGTCACCCCTCCACTTT. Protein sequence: CATRQGGGIKSPLHF.